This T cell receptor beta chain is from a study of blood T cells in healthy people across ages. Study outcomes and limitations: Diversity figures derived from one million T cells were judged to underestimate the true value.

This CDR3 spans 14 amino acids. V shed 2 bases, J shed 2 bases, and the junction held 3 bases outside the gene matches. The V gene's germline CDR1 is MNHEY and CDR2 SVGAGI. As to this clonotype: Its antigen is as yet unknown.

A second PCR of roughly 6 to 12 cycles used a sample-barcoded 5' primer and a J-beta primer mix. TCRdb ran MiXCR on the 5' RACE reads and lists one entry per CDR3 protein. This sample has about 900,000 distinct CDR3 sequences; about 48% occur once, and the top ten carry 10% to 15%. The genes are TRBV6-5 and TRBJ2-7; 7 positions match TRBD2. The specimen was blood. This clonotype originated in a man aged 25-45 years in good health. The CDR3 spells CASSYRAGTYEQYF. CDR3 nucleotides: TGTGCCAGCAGTTACCGAGCGGGAACCTACGAGCAGTACTTC.